This TCR beta chain is drawn from a study of cytomegalovirus exposure and HLA in healthy donors. The study, taken as a whole, reports: Cytomegalovirus status was reportedly diagnosed by the classifier with high sensitivity and specificity.

J gave up 2 bases and V 5 bases, and 6 bases lay outside the gene matches. The CDR3 has 16 residues. Per the germline V gene, CDR1 is SEHNR and CDR2 is FQNEAQ (reference sequence). The assay was immunoSEQ multiplex PCR, and TCRdb's table has in-frame clones only and misses some. The repertoire has fewer than 200,000 clones, 70% to 90% of them found once; the top ten carry about 2.3%. As for this clone: Its specificity is unknown.

Sequenced input: PBMCs. The clonotype was recovered from a young woman in good health and CMV-seronegative. This chain links TRBV7-9 with TRBJ2-3; the match to TRBD2 covers 11 bases. The CDR3 protein is CASSPRLAGSTDTQYF. The CDR3 nucleotides are TGTGCCAGCAGCCCCCGACTAGCGGGGTCCACAGATACGCAGTATTTT.